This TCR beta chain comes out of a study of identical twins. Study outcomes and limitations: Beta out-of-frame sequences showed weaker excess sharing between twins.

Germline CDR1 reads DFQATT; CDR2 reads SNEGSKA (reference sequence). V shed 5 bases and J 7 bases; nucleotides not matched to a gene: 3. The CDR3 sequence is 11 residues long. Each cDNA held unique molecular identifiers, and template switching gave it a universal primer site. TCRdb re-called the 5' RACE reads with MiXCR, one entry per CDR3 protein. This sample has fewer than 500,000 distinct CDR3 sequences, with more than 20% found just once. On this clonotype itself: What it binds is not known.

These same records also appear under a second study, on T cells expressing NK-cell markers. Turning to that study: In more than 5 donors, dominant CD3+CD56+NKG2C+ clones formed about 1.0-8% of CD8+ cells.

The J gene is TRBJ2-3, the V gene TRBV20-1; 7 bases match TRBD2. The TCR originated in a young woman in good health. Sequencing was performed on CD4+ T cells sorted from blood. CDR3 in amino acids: CSAGGTNTQYF. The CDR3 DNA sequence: TGCAGTGCTGGGGGGACTAATACGCAGTATTTT.